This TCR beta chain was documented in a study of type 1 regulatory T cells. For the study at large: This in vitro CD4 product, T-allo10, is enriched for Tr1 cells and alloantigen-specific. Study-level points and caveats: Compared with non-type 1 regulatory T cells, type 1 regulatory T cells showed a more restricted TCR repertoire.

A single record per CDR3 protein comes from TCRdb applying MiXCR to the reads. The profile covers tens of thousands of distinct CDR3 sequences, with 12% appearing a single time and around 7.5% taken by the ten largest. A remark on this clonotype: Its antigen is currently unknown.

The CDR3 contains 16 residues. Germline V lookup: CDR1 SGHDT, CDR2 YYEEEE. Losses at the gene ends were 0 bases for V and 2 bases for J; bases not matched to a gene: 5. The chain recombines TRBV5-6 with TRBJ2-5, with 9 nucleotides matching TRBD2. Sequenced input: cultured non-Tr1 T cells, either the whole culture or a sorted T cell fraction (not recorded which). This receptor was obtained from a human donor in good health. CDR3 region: CASSLGLAEKQETQYF. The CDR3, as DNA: TGTGCCAGCAGCTTGGGACTAGCGGAGAAACAAGAGACCCAGTACTTC.